These 4 T cell receptor beta chains were sequenced from one sample in a study of cytomegalovirus exposure and HLA in healthy donors. Sequenced by immunoSEQ multiplex PCR; TCRdb stores in-frame clones only, minus some. The sample gives fewer than 130,000 clones, roughly 89% of which show up once; around 2% is in the top ten. Input material: PBMCs. The receptor set was obtained from a woman aged 18-35 years in good health and CMV-seronegative.

The chain has TRBV30 and TRBJ2-5, with D perhaps matching TRBD1 (6 bases). Germline CDR1 reads GTSNPN; CDR2 reads SVGIG (reference sequence). This CDR3 contains 13 residues. Trimming left V 5 bases short and J 4 bases short, with 14 bases between. The CDR3 sequence: CAWGGDSGETQYF. The CDR3 bases are TGTGCCTGGGGGGGCGACAGTGGAGAGACCCAGTACTTC. Complete variable domain (other parts from reference TRBV30 and TRBJ2-5): SQTIHQWPATLVQPVGSPLSLECTVEGTSNPNLYWYRQAAGRGLQLLFYSVGIGQISSEVPQNLSASRPQDRQFILSSKKLLLSDSGFYLCAWGGDSGETQYFGPGTRLLVL.

The chain couples TRBV4-1 to TRBJ1-2, with unresolved D. Germline CDR1 is MGHRA and CDR2 is YSYEKL. V was pared by 1 base and J by 0 bases, with 9 bases between. This CDR3 contains 15 residues. The CDR3 DNA is TGCGCCAGCAGCCAAGCGGGTGGCACTAACTATGGCTACACCTTC. It is translated as CASSQAGGTNYGYTF.

The chain combines TRBV7-8 with TRBJ1-3, with unresolved D. The CDR3 loop spans 13 amino acids. Germline-derived CDR1 and CDR2 are SGHVS and FQNEAQ. Trimming removed 7 bases from V and 1 base from J, with 8 bases in between. The CDR3: CASTPESGNTIYF. CDR3 sequence (DNA): TGTGCCAGCACCCCGGAGTCTGGAAACACCATATATTTT.

This clone has only a few counts. The chain uses TRBV30 and TRBJ2-7, with D maybe TRBD2 (6 bases). Per the germline V gene, CDR1 is GTSNPN and CDR2 is SVGIG (reference sequence). The CDR3 has 13 amino acids. V dropped 4 bases and J dropped 3 bases, with 13 bases sitting between them. The CDR3 loop is CAWTSAGFYEQYF. The CDR3 region has the DNA TGTGCCTGGACTAGCGCTGGATTCTACGAGCAGTACTTC.